These T cell receptor beta chains were read from a single sample in a study of blood T cell repertoires in COVID-19. The method was immunoSEQ multiplex PCR; TCRdb's version includes in-frame clones alone and lacks a portion of them. The sample shows about 290,000 clones, about 90% of them seen only once. Sample: peripheral blood. These receptors came from a woman in her twenties or thirties with COVID-19, enrolled during active disease. CDR3s include the opening cysteine and the closing phenylalanine or tryptophan. A D gene is named only where the DNA matches it firmly. Clone sizes are given selectively: once, few, many, or a class where the clone is expanded.

TRBJ2-1 TRBD2 - TRBV5-1 TGCGCCCGCGGGGCGGGGGGGAACTACAATGAGCAGTTCTTC CARGAGGNYNEQFF
TRBJ2-2 - - TRBV4-1 TGCGCCAGCAGCCATTCCCATGGAGGTTCCGGGGAGCTGTTTTTT CASSHSHGGSGELFF
TRBJ1-2 - - TRBV3-1/TRBV3-2 TGTGCCAGCAGTCAGGAGGTCCGCTATGGCTACACCTTC CASSQEVRYGYTF
TRBJ1-5 - - TRBV12-3/TRBV12-4 TGTGCCAGCAGTTTCCGGGGGGATCAGCCCCAGCATTTT CASSFRGDQPQHF
TRBJ1-5 - - TRBV6-4 TGTGCCAGCAGTGAACAGGGTGGGAATCAGCCCCAGCATTTT CASSEQGGNQPQHF
TRBJ1-5 - - TRBV12-2 TGTGCAAGTCGCTTAGCGAAATTGTGGGGGGGCAATCAGCCCCAGCATTTT CASRLAKLWGGNQPQHF
TRBJ2-2 - - TRBV29-1 TGCAGCGTGGATGACGCAGGGGCCGGGGAGCTGTTTTTT CSVDDAGAGELFF
TRBJ2-1 TRBD2 - TRBV14 TGTGCCAGCAGCCCGACGGGACTACCCTACAATGAGCAGTTCTTC CASSPTGLPYNEQFF
TRBJ1-3 TRBD1 - TRBV6-5 TGTGCCAGCAGTATCGACAGGGGGACGGGAAACACCATATATTTT CASSIDRGTGNTIYF
TRBJ2-3 TRBD2 few TRBV5-4 TGTGCCAGCAGCCCCGGACTAGCGGGGGGGCGGGGCACAGATACGCAGTATTTT CASSPGLAGGRGTDTQYF